This TCR beta chain is from a study of PD-1 blockade in classical Hodgkin lymphoma. Clones were read by immunoSEQ multiplex PCR, and TCRdb kept only the in-frame ones, dropping some. The repertoire holds about 94,000 clones, nearly 90% seen once, with around a tenth in the top ten. This CDR3 has 14 amino acids. Germline-derived CDR1 and CDR2 are SEHNR and FQNEAQ (reference sequence). V was pared by 6 bases and J by 1 base, with 5 bases of the junction left unmatched. Regarding the study as a whole: Newly diagnosed patients reportedly trailed healthy donors in baseline TCR diversity. Significant TCR diversity gains by C4D1 occurred in CD4+ but not CD8+ cells. Complete responders matched newly diagnosed patients in baseline diversity.

Autologous stem cell transplantation was followed by relapse in every patient, and brentuximab vedotin exposure varied. Complete response, partial response or progressive disease were the best responses. As for this clone: Its specificity is not known.

Sequencing used peripheral blood mononuclear cells (PBMCs), obtained before the second cycle of nivolumab. The clonotype was recovered from a human donor with classical Hodgkin lymphoma. The chain carries TRBV7-9 and TRBJ1-1, with 7 bases lining up with TRBD1. CDR3 sequence (DNA): TGTGCCAGCAGGCCGGGACAGTCGAACACTGAAGCTTTCTTT. As protein: CASRPGQSNTEAFF. Variable domain in full (rest from reference TRBV7-9 and TRBJ1-1): DTGVSQNPRHKITKRGQNVTFRCDPISEHNRLYWYRQTLGQGPEFLTYFQNEAQLEKSRLLSDRFSAERPKGSFSTLEIQRTEQGDSAMYLCASRPGQSNTEAFFGQGTRLTVV.